The 17 T cell receptor beta chains in this list originate from one sample, sequenced in a study of blood T cell repertoires in COVID-19. The data were produced by immunoSEQ multiplex PCR, yet TCRdb's version contains in-frame clones alone and is incomplete. This table has some 300,000 clones, about 88% appearing once. The sample comprised peripheral blood. These receptors all stem from a man between 70 and 80 years old with acute or convalescent COVID-19.

This chain joins TRBV23-1 and TRBJ2-1, with 8 bases identical to TRBD2. TRBV23-1 is flagged as an ORF with uncertain function. V was pared by 8 bases and J by 2 bases, with 17 bases of the junction left unmatched. The CDR3 is 18 residues long. CDR3 nucleotide sequence: TGCGCCAGCCCCCCGGGGGGGAGCGGGCTTCAAACCTACAATGAGCAGTTCTTC. It yields the protein CASPPGGSGLQTYNEQFF.

This clone was observed once. This chain connects TRBV27 to TRBJ2-2, with TRBD1 identical over 9 bases. CDR3 length: 16 residues. Germline CDR1 and CDR2: MNHEY and SMNVEV (reference sequence). Trimming took 5 bases from V and 6 from J; bases not matched to a gene: 10. The CDR3 protein is CASSPLRTGAPGELFF. The CDR3 DNA reads TGTGCCAGCAGTCCGCTTCGGACAGGGGCTCCCGGGGAGCTGTTTTTT.

The rearrangement uses TRBV10-2 and TRBJ2-2; no definite D call. Per the germline V gene, CDR1 is WSHSY and CDR2 is SAAADI. CDR3 length equals 14 residues. Trimming shortened V by 2 bases and J by 6 bases, and 10 bases separated the two germline ends. In DNA, the CDR3 is TGCGCCAGCAGTGAGGGGCGCCCCCCCGGGGAGCTGTTTTTT. As protein: CASSEGRPPGELFF.

The CDR3 spells CASSQGPQGINEKLFF. CDR3 sequence (DNA): TGTGCCAGCAGCCAAGGCCCACAGGGTATTAATGAAAAACTGTTTTTT. The chain links TRBV4-2 to TRBJ1-4, with D possibly TRBD1 on 6 matching bases. CDR3 length equals 16 residues. The ends were cut back, 1 base at V and 4 bases at J, with 13 bases in the middle. Per germline, CDR1 LGHNA and CDR2 YNFKEQ.

This clone was counted a single time. J is TRBJ2-2 and V is TRBV28, with 8 nucleotides matching TRBD2. The CDR3 contains 13 residues. CDR1 is MDHEN, CDR2 SYDVKM, per germline. Losses at the gene ends were 6 bases for V and 8 bases for J; bases not matched to a gene: 5. CDR3 residues: CASRPGLVGELFF. The CDR3 bases are TGTGCCAGCAGACCGGGACTAGTTGGGGAGCTGTTTTTT.

The chain joins TRBV4-2 to TRBJ1-1; the D gene is possibly TRBD1 (5 bases). Trimming pared 4 bases from V and 3 bases from J, leaving 15 bases between. The CDR3 is 15 residues long. The germline gives CDR1 LGHNA, CDR2 YNFKEQ. The CDR3 reads CASSPGGGTDTEAFF. The CDR3 nucleotides read TGTGCCAGCAGCCCCGGCGGAGGGACGGACACTGAAGCTTTCTTT.

The J gene is TRBJ2-3, the V gene TRBV7-2; 7 bases line up with TRBD2. The CDR3 spans 16 residues. Germline trimming cut 2 bases from V and 5 bases from J; bases unmatched to any gene: 10. Germline V gene sequence: CDR1 SGHTA, CDR2 FQGNSA. CDR3 sequence (DNA): TGTGCCAGCAGCTTACTCGGTCTAGCGGCGGGAGATACGCAGTATTTT. It codes for CASSLLGLAAGDTQYF.

The rearrangement joins TRBV11-3 to TRBJ2-1, with D maybe TRBD2 (6 bases). With 1 base removed from V and 9 bases from J, the gap between germline ends came to 7 bases. CDR3 size: 12 residues. Germline CDR1 SGHNT, CDR2 YENEEA. The DNA of the CDR3 is TGTGCCAGCAGCTTAGGACTAGGTGAGCAGTTCTTC. Translation gives CASSLGLGEQFF.

The gene calls are TRBV3-1 (or the pseudogene TRBV3-2) and TRBJ2-5, with TRBD1 as a possible D gene (6 bases). The V end lost 4 bases, the J end lost 1 base, and 10 bases lay between the germline ends. Germline CDR1 is LGHDT and CDR2 is YNNKEL (reference sequence). The CDR3 spans 14 residues. The CDR3 is CASSPRGFQETQYF. The DNA for the CDR3 is TGTGCCAGCAGCCCCAGGGGATTCCAAGAGACCCAGTACTTC.

The chain joins TRBV6-5 to TRBJ1-2, with D uncertain. The V and J ends lost 5 bases and 1 base respectively, with 14 bases between them. This CDR3 is 15 amino acids long. The germline V gene has CDR1 MNHEY and CDR2 SVGAGI. CDR3 residues: CASSTLAEGNYGYTF. The DNA of the CDR3 is TGTGCCAGCAGTACCTTGGCAGAGGGTAACTATGGCTACACCTTC.

The V call is TRBV19, the J call TRBJ1-1; no definite D call. In germline, CDR1 is LNHDA, CDR2 SQIVND (reference sequence). The CDR3 is 14 amino acids. Trimming removed 4 bases from V and 1 base from J, with 10 bases in between. CDR3 protein: CASSNSRRNTEAFF. Here the CDR3 DNA reads TGTGCCAGTAGTAACAGCCGTAGGAACACTGAAGCTTTCTTT.

This sequence joins TRBV7-2 and TRBJ2-1, with TRBD2 as a possible D gene (6 bases). From germline, CDR1 is SGHTA and CDR2 FQGNSA. This CDR3 has 13 amino acids. The V gene lost 3 bases and the J gene lost 8 bases, with 11 bases spanning the gap. CDR3 sequence: CASSFWREDEQFF. The CDR3, as DNA: TGTGCCAGCAGCTTCTGGCGGGAAGATGAGCAGTTCTTC.

The rearrangement joins TRBV24-1 to TRBJ2-3; 11 bases agree with TRBD1. The ends lost 4 bases at V and 6 bases at J; junction bases unmatched: 5. CDR3 length: 15 amino acids. Germline CDR1 reads KGHDR; CDR2 reads SFDVKD. CDR3 DNA sequence: TGTGCCACCAGTGAGCGCGGACAGGGGGCCGATACGCAGTATTTT. Amino acid sequence: CATSERGQGADTQYF.

The rearrangement uses TRBV28 and TRBJ2-7, with a possible D match to TRBD2 (5 bases). CDR1 is MDHEN, CDR2 SYDVKM, per germline. V lost 10 bases to trimming and J lost 4 bases, with 26 bases between them. The CDR3 totals 16 residues. The DNA for the CDR3 is TGTGCCACCCTCCCTCATGCTGAAGTGGACTTTTACGAGCAGTACTTC. It yields the protein CATLPHAEVDFYEQYF.

This clone was observed a few times. V gene TRBV2 combines with J gene TRBJ1-2; D gene ambiguous. V lost 7 bases and J 4 bases, leaving 13 bases between the germline ends. The germline gives CDR1 SNHLY, CDR2 FYNNEI. The CDR3 is 13 residues long. CDR3 residues: CASNSVGGYGYTF. The CDR3 nucleotides are TGTGCCAGCAATAGTGTAGGCGGCTATGGCTACACCTTC.

The chain employs TRBV24-1 and TRBJ2-3; 7 bases line up with TRBD1. The CDR3 has 14 amino acids. Germline CDR1 and CDR2: KGHDR and SFDVKD. The trim removed 7 bases at V and 4 bases at J, leaving 7 bases unmatched. This CDR3 is CATRTGWEADTQYF. The DNA for the CDR3 is TGTGCCACCAGGACAGGGTGGGAAGCAGATACGCAGTATTTT.

The chain carries TRBV3-1 (or the pseudogene TRBV3-2) and TRBJ2-1; D unclear. The CDR3 has 14 residues. Germline CDR1 reads LGHDT; CDR2 reads YNNKEL (reference sequence). The ends were cut back, 2 bases at V and 0 bases at J, with 5 bases in the middle. The CDR3 here is CASSQSVSYNEQFF. Here the CDR3 DNA reads TGTGCCAGCAGCCAATCGGTCTCCTACAATGAGCAGTTCTTC.